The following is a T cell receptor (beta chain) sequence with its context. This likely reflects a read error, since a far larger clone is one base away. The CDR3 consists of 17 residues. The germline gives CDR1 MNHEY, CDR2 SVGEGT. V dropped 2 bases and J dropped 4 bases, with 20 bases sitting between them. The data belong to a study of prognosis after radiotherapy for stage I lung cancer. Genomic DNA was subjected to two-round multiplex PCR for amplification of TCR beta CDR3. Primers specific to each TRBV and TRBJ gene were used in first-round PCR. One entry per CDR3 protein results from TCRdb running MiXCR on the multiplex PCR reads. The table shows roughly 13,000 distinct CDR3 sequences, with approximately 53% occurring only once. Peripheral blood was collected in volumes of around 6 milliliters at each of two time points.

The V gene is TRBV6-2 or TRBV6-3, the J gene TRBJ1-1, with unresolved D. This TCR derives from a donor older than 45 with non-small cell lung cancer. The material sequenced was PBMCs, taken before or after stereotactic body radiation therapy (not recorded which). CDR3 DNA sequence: TGTGCCAGCAGTTACGGCTGTAGATGGTCGCGTCTCACTGAAGCTTTCTTT. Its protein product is CASSYGCRWSRLTEAFF.